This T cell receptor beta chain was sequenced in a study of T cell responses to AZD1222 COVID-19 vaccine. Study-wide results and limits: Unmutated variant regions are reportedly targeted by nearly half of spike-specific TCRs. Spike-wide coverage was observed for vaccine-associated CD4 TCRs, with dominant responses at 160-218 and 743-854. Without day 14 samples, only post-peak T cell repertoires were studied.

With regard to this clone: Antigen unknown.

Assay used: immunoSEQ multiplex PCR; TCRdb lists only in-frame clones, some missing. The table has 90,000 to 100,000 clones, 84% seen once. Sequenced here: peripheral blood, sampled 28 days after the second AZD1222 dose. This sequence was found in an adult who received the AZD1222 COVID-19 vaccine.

CDR3 DNA sequence: TGTGCCAGCAGGGGGGGCACAGAGACCCAGTACTTC. Residues: CASRGGTETQYF. The genes are TRBV12-3 or TRBV12-4 and TRBJ2-5; tentatively, D is TRBD1 or TRBD2 (6 bases each). The V gene lost 6 bases and the J gene lost 4 bases, with 9 bases spanning the gap. This CDR3 contains 12 residues.